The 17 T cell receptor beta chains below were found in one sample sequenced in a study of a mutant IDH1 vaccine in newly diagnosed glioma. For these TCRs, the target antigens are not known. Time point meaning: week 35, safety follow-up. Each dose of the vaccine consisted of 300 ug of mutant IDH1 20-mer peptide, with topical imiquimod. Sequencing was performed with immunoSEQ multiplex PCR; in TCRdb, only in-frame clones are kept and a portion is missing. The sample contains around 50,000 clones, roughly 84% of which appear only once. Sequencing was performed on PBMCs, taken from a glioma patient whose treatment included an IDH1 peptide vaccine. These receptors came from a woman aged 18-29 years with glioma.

The DNA of the CDR3 is TGTGCCAGCAGCCCAAATCCTACAGGGACCAATTCACCCCTCCACTTT. It specifies CASSPNPTGTNSPLHF. The J gene is TRBJ1-6, the V gene TRBV11-3, with D maybe TRBD1 (6 bases). V dropped 5 bases and J dropped 7 bases, with 18 bases sitting between them. The CDR3 extends over 16 amino acids. Per germline, CDR1 SGHNT and CDR2 YENEEA.

CDR3 DNA sequence: TGCAGCGTTGAACCATCGGACGCCGCTAACTATGGCTACACCTTC. This sequence encodes CSVEPSDAANYGYTF. The rearrangement uses TRBV29-1 and TRBJ1-2; D is unresolved. The germline V gene encodes CDR1 SQVTM and CDR2 ANQGSEA. This CDR3 comprises 15 residues. V shed 2 bases and J shed 0 bases, with 13 bases lying between them.

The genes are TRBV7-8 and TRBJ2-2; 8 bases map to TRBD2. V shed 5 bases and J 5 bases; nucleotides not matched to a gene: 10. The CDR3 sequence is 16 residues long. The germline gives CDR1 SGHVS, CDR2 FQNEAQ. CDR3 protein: CASSPGLAGRTGELFF. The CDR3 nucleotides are TGTGCCAGCAGCCCAGGACTAGCTGGGCGGACCGGGGAGCTGTTTTTT.

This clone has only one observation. The chain's CDR3 is CASSPRGPSGHLNEQFF. The CDR3 DNA reads TGTGCCAGCAGCCCAAGGGGCCCTAGCGGGCATCTCAATGAGCAGTTCTTC. The V and J genes are TRBV7-6 and TRBJ2-1; 8 positions match TRBD2. The CDR3 contains 17 residues. The trim removed 5 bases at V and 6 bases at J, leaving 15 bases unmatched. Germline CDR1 reads SGHVS; CDR2 reads FNYEAQ.

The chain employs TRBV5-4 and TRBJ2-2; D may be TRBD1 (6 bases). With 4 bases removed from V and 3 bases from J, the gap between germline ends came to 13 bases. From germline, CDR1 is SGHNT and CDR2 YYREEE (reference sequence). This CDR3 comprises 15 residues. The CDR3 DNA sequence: TGTGCCAGCAGCCTGGGGGCGAAGGACACCGGGGAGCTGTTTTTT. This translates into CASSLGAKDTGELFF.

CDR3 DNA sequence: TGTGCCAGCAGCTTTAGTTCGGGCCGTTCCCTCAATAACTATGGCTACACCTTC. It encodes CASSFSSGRSLNNYGYTF. The rearrangement uses TRBV7-9 and TRBJ1-2; unclear D gene. V gave up 3 bases and J gave up 1 base, with 21 bases separating them. The CDR3 has 18 amino acids. Germline V CDR1 and CDR2: SEHNR, FQNEAQ (reference sequence).

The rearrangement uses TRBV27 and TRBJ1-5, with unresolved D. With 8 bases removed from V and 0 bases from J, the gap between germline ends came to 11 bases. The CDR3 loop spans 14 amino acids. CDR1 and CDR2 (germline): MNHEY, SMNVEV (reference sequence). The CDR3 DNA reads TGTGCCAGCGCGGACCAAAATAGCAATCAGCCCCAGCATTTT. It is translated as CASADQNSNQPQHF.

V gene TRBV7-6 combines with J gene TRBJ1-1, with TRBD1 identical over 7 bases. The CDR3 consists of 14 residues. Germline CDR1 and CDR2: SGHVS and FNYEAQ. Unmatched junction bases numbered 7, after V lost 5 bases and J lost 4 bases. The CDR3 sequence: CASSARQGLTEAFF. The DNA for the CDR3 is TGTGCCAGCAGCGCCCGACAGGGACTCACTGAAGCTTTCTTT.

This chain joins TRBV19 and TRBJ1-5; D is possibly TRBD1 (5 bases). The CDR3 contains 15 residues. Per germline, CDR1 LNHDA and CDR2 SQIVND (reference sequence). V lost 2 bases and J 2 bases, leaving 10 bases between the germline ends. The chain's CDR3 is CASSIIGHRNQPQHF. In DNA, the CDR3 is TGTGCCAGTAGTATAATAGGACACCGCAATCAGCCCCAGCATTTT.

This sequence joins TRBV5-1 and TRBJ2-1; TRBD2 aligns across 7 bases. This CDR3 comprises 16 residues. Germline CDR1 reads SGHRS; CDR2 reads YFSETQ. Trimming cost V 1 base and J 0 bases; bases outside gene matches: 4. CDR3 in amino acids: CASSLTGGSSYNEQFF. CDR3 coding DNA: TGCGCCAGCAGCTTGACGGGCGGGAGCTCCTACAATGAGCAGTTCTTC.

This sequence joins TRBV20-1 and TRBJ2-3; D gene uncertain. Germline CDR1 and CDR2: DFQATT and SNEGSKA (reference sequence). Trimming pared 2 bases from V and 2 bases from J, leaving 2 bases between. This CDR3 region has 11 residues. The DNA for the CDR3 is TGCAGTGCTAGACCCACAGATACGCAGTATTTT. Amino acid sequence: CSARPTDTQYF.

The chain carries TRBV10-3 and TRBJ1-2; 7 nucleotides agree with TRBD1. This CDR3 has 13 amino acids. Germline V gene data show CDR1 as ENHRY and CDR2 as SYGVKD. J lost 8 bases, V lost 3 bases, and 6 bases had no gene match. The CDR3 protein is CAISETGAKGYTF. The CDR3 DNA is TGTGCCATCAGTGAAACAGGGGCTAAGGGCTACACCTTC.

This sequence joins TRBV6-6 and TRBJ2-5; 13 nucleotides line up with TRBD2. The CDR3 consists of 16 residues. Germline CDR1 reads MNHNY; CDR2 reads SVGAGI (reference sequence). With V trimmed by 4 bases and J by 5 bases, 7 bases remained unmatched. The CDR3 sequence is CASSSGLAGVQETQYF. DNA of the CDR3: TGTGCCAGCAGTTCCGGACTAGCGGGAGTTCAGGAGACCCAGTACTTC.

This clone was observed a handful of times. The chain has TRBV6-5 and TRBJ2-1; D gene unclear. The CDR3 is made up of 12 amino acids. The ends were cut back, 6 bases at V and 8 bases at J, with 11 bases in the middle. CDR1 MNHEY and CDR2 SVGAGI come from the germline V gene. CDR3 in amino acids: CASSPNWDEQFF. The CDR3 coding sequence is TGTGCCAGCAGCCCGAACTGGGATGAGCAGTTCTTC.

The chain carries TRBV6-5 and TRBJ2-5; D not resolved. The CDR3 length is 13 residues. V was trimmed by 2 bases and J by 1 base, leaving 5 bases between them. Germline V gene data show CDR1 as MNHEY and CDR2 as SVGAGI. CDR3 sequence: CASSYKLQETQYF. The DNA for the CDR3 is TGTGCCAGCAGTTACAAGCTCCAAGAGACCCAGTACTTC.

The chain's CDR3 is CASSDGGYGTDTQYF. The DNA for the CDR3 is TGTGCCAGCAGCGACGGGGGCTACGGCACAGATACGCAGTATTTT. The chain combines TRBV9 with TRBJ2-3; the D call may be TRBD1 or TRBD2 (6 bases each). The CDR3 totals 15 residues. Germline CDR1 SGDLS, CDR2 YYNGEE. V lost 3 bases and J 1 base, leaving 12 bases between the germline ends.

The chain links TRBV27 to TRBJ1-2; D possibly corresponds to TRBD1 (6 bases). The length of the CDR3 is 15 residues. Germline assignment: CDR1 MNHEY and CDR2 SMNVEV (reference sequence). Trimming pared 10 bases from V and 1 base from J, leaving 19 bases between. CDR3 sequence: CANQFGGGFNYGYTF. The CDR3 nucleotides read TGTGCCAACCAGTTCGGGGGCGGGTTTAACTATGGCTACACCTTC.